What follows are 24 T cell receptor beta chains derived from one specimen sequenced in a study of blood T cell repertoires in COVID-19. Sequenced by immunoSEQ multiplex PCR; TCRdb stores in-frame clones only, minus some. The sample shows approximately 46,000 clones, approximately 88% of them seen only once. Sequencing was done on a sample of peripheral blood. The receptors were gathered from a human donor in a cohort sampled during active COVID-19.

This clone has a single count. The chain links TRBV9 to TRBJ1-2; D is unclear. The CDR3 sequence is 11 residues long. Germline V gene sequence: CDR1 SGDLS, CDR2 YYNGEE. Trimming took off 3 bases at V and 5 bases at J, with 5 bases between the two ends. The CDR3 DNA reads as TGTGCCAGCAGCGGTCTTTATGGCTACACCTTC. Amino acid sequence: CASSGLYGYTF.

The CDR3 DNA follows: TGCAGCGCCCGGACAGGGGGGACTGAAGCTTTCTTT. Protein: CSARTGGTEAFF. J is TRBJ1-1 and V is TRBV29-1, with 10 positions matching TRBD1. V gave up 7 bases and J gave up 5 bases; unmatched junction bases: 4. Germline values: CDR1 SQVTM, CDR2 ANQGSEA. This CDR3 is 12 amino acids long. The full variable domain, rest sourced from reference TRBV29-1 and TRBJ1-1, is SAVISQKPSRDICQRGTSLTIQCQVDSQVTMMFWYRQQPGQSLTLIATANQGSEATYESGFVIDKFPISRPNLTFSTLTVSNMSPEDSSIYLCSARTGGTEAFFGQGTRLTVV.

The chain has TRBV5-1 and TRBJ2-2; tentatively, D is TRBD1 (6 bases). The CDR3 length is 13 residues. Trimming removed 4 bases from V and 8 bases from J, with 12 bases in between. The germline gives CDR1 SGHRS, CDR2 YFSETQ. CDR3 protein: CASSDGQPGELFF. The CDR3, as DNA: TGCGCCAGCAGCGACGGACAGCCGGGGGAGCTGTTTTTT.

V gene TRBV7-3 combines with J gene TRBJ1-2; no reliable D call. Germline CDR1 reads SGHTA; CDR2 reads FQGTGA. The length of the CDR3 is 13 residues. With 2 bases removed from V and 8 bases from J, the gap between germline ends came to 12 bases. For the CDR3, the DNA is TGTGCCAGCAGCTTAGGGCGGGAGGAAGGCTACACCTTC. Translation gives CASSLGREEGYTF.

The rearrangement uses TRBV30 and TRBJ1-3; D is unresolved. This CDR3 region has 17 residues. Trimming shortened V by 3 bases and J by 0 bases, and 18 bases separated the two germline ends. Germline V gives CDR1 GTSNPN, CDR2 SVGIG (reference sequence). The CDR3 DNA follows: TGTGCCTGGAGCGGGTTGGATGTGGCAGTCTCTGGAAACACCATATATTTT. Translating it yields CAWSGLDVAVSGNTIYF.

The chain uses TRBV29-1 and TRBJ2-3; 8 positions agree with TRBD2. The CDR3 extends over 14 amino acids. V lost 5 bases, J lost 5 bases, and 9 bases stayed unmatched. The germline gives CDR1 SQVTM, CDR2 ANQGSEA. CDR3 region: CSVLSGGVGDTQYF. For the CDR3, the DNA is TGCAGCGTTCTTTCCGGGGGGGTGGGAGATACGCAGTATTTT.

The gene calls are TRBV6-5 and TRBJ1-6; 10 positions match TRBD1. Germline CDR1 and CDR2: MNHEY and SVGAGI. The CDR3 is 15 amino acids. Losses at the gene ends were 6 bases for V and 7 bases for J; bases not matched to a gene: 6. The CDR3 is CASRGTGAGNSPLHF. CDR3 in DNA: TGTGCCAGCAGGGGGACAGGGGCGGGCAATTCACCCCTCCACTTT.

The CDR3 DNA is TGTGCCAGCAGCCATGGACAAACAAATACGCAGTATTTT. This gives the protein CASSHGQTNTQYF. The chain is built from TRBV3-1 (or the pseudogene TRBV3-2) and TRBJ2-3; a possible D gene is TRBD1 (5 bases). The CDR3 consists of 13 residues. Germline CDR1 reads LGHDT; CDR2 reads YNNKEL (reference sequence). Trimming shortened V by 3 bases and J by 7 bases, and 11 bases separated the two germline ends.

The V call is TRBV5-1, the J call TRBJ2-6, with TRBD1 as a possible D gene (6 bases). CDR1 SGHRS and CDR2 YFSETQ come from the germline V gene. Trimming left V 4 bases short and J 2 bases short, with 13 bases between. The CDR3 covers 16 residues. DNA for the CDR3: TGCGCCAGCAGCGATACAGGGAACCCTGGGGCCAACGTCCTGACTTTC. Its protein is CASSDTGNPGANVLTF.

This clone has more than one count but fewer than ten. This chain links TRBV18 with TRBJ1-6, with D possibly TRBD1 on 5 matching bases. The CDR3 extends over 16 amino acids. In germline, CDR1 is KGHSH, CDR2 LQKENI. With 5 bases removed from V and 7 bases from J, the gap between germline ends came to 18 bases. CDR3 sequence: CASSSSRAQENSPLHF. The CDR3 DNA is TGTGCCAGCTCATCAAGCAGGGCCCAGGAGAATTCACCCCTCCACTTT.

The chain couples TRBV7-2 to TRBJ1-6; perhaps TRBD1 as D (6 bases). V shed 3 bases and J shed 10 bases, with 13 bases lying between them. CDR1 SGHTA and CDR2 FQGNSA come from the germline V gene. The CDR3 extends over 14 amino acids. CDR3 region: CASSFQTQGSPLHF. The CDR3 DNA reads as TGTGCCAGCAGCTTTCAGACCCAGGGGTCACCCCTCCACTTT. The entire variable domain, with the rest obtained from reference TRBV7-2 and TRBJ1-6, is as follows: GAGVSQSPSNKVTEKGKDVELRCDPISGHTALYWYRQSLGQGLEFLIYFQGNSAPDKSGLPSDRFSAERTGGSVSTLTIQRTQQEDSAVYLCASSFQTQGSPLHFGNGTRLTVT.

This chain joins TRBV6-5 and TRBJ1-1; D is unclear. V shed 6 bases and J shed 1 base, with 6 bases lying between them. CDR1 and CDR2 from the germline V gene are MNHEY and SVGAGI. The CDR3 sequence is 12 residues long. CDR3 in DNA: TGTGCCAGCAGCCCGGGGAACACTGAAGCTTTCTTT. This translates into CASSPGNTEAFF.

The gene calls are TRBV10-3 and TRBJ2-1; D remains ambiguous. This CDR3 is 15 amino acids long. Germline lookup yields CDR1 ENHRY and CDR2 SYGVKD. Trimming pared 3 bases from V and 0 bases from J, leaving 9 bases between. The chain's CDR3 is CAISEASSSYNEQFF. CDR3 coding DNA: TGTGCCATCAGTGAAGCTTCGAGCTCCTACAATGAGCAGTTCTTC.

The chain recombines TRBV16 with TRBJ1-5, with 7 bases fitting TRBD1. Germline CDR1 KGHSY, CDR2 FQNENV. The CDR3 consists of 12 residues. J gave up 6 bases and V 7 bases, and 3 bases lay outside the gene matches. In DNA, the CDR3 is TGTGCCAGCACACAGGGGTCTCAGCCCCAGCATTTT. Encoded protein: CASTQGSQPQHF.

This chain joins TRBV11-3 and TRBJ2-5; a possible D gene is TRBD1 (6 bases). The CDR3 length is 17 residues. The V end lost 3 bases, the J end lost 3 bases, and 20 bases lay between the germline ends. Germline CDR1 and CDR2: SGHNT and YENEEA. Here the CDR3 reads CASSLCVDRAKKETQYF. CDR3 sequence (DNA): TGTGCCAGCAGCTTGTGCGTGGACAGAGCGAAAAAAGAGACCCAGTACTTC.

J is TRBJ1-3 and V is TRBV7-3, with D tentatively TRBD1 (5 bases). Trimming took off 0 bases at V and 2 bases at J, with 8 bases between the two ends. The CDR3 extends over 15 amino acids. The germline V gene has CDR1 SGHTA and CDR2 FQGTGA. This CDR3 is CASSLTGRAGNTIYF. For the CDR3, the DNA is TGTGCCAGCAGCTTAACGGGCAGGGCTGGAAACACCATATATTTT.

The rearrangement joins TRBV4-2 to TRBJ2-3; TRBD2 matches 7 bases. This CDR3 spans 15 amino acids. Per germline, CDR1 LGHNA and CDR2 YNFKEQ. With V trimmed by 7 bases and J by 0 bases, 7 bases remained unmatched. CDR3 residues: CASNWGGPSTDTQYF. The CDR3 nucleotides are TGTGCCAGCAACTGGGGGGGTCCTAGCACAGATACGCAGTATTTT.

This sequence joins TRBV3-1 (or the pseudogene TRBV3-2) and TRBJ2-1, with 10 bases aligning to TRBD2. The germline V gene encodes CDR1 LGHDT and CDR2 YNNKEL (reference sequence). The trim removed 4 bases at V and 7 bases at J, leaving 10 bases unmatched. This CDR3 is 16 amino acids long. The CDR3 protein is CASSLRATSGANEQFF. The DNA for the CDR3 is TGTGCCAGCAGCCTCAGAGCCACTAGCGGGGCTAATGAGCAGTTCTTC.

The chain joins TRBV5-1 to TRBJ2-7, with TRBD1 as a possible D gene (5 bases). The CDR3 loop spans 14 amino acids. V dropped 4 bases and J dropped 3 bases, with 14 bases sitting between them. Germline CDR1 reads SGHRS; CDR2 reads YFSETQ. CDR3 bases: TGCGCCAGCAGCCCATCGGACAATTACTACGAGCAGTACTTC. It yields the protein CASSPSDNYYEQYF.

This chain links TRBV7-9 with TRBJ2-1; 11 nucleotides agree with TRBD2. The CDR3 contains 15 residues. Germline CDR1 and CDR2: SEHNR and FQNEAQ (reference sequence). The V and J ends lost 5 bases and 4 bases, in that order; junction bases with no gene match: 4. CDR3 loop: CASSRGTSGYNEQFF. CDR3 bases: TGTGCCAGCAGCCGGGGGACTAGCGGTTACAATGAGCAGTTCTTC.

This rearrangement joins TRBV12-5 to TRBJ2-1; perhaps TRBD2 as D (5 bases). The CDR3 runs to 14 residues. Trimming removed 3 bases from V and 7 bases from J, with 13 bases in between. CDR1 and CDR2 from the germline V gene are LGHNT and FRNRAP. CDR3 protein: CASGFNGGLNEQFF. CDR3 nucleotide sequence: TGTGCTAGTGGTTTTAACGGAGGACTGAATGAGCAGTTCTTC.

The CDR3 nucleotides read TGTGCCAGCAGCTTGGGGGTCGCCGGGAACTACGAGCAGTACTTC. Protein: CASSLGVAGNYEQYF. This sequence joins TRBV5-5 and TRBJ2-7, with D perhaps TRBD2 (5 bases). Per the germline V gene, CDR1 is SGHKS and CDR2 is YYEKEE (reference sequence). This CDR3 is built from 15 residues. Deletions cut 0 bases from V and 3 bases from J, with 13 bases between.

The sample holds one count of this clone. This chain connects TRBV5-1 to TRBJ2-2, with 12 bases aligning to TRBD2. This CDR3 comprises 16 residues. Germline loops: CDR1 SGHRS, CDR2 YFSETQ. The V segment lost 4 bases and the J segment 5 bases; nucleotides outside the gene matches: 6. The CDR3 is CASSRTGLAGTGELFF. In nucleotides, the CDR3 is TGCGCCAGCAGCCGGACTGGACTAGCGGGGACCGGGGAGCTGTTTTTT.

The rearrangement joins TRBV2 to TRBJ2-5, with D possibly TRBD2 on 6 matching bases. Germline CDR1 and CDR2: SNHLY and FYNNEI. This CDR3 comprises 16 residues. V lost 1 base to trimming and J lost 1 base, with 13 bases between them. The CDR3 nucleotides are TGTGCCAGCAGTGAAGAATCGGCGGGACGCCAAGAGACCCAGTACTTC. Translating it yields CASSEESAGRQETQYF.